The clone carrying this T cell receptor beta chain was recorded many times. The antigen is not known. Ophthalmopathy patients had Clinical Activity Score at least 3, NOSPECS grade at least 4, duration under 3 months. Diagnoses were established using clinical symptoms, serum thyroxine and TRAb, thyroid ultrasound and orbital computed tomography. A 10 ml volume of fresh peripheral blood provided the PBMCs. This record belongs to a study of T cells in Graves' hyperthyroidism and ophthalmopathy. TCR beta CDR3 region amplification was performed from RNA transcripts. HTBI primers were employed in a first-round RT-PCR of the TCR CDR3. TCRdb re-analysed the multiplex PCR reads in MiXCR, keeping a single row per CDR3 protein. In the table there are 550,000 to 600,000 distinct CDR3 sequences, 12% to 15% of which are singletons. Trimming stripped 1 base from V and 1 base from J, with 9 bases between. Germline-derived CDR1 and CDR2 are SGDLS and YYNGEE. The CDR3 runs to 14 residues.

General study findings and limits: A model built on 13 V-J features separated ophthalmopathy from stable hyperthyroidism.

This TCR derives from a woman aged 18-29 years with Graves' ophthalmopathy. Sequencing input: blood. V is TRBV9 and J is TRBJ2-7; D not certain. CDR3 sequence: CASSVYYTSYEQYF. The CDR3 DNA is TGTGCCAGCAGCGTATACTACACTTCCTACGAGCAGTACTTC.